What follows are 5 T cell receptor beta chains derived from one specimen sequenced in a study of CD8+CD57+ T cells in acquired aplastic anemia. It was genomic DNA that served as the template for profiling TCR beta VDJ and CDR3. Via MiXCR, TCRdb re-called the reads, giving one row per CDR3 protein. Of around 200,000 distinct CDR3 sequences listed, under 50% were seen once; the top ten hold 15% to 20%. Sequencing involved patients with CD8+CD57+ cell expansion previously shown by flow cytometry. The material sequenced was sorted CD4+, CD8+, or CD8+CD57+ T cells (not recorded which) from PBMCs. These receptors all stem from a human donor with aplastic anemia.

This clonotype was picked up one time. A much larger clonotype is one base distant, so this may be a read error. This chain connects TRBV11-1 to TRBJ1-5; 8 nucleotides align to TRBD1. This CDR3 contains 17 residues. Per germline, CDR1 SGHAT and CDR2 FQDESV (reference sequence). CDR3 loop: CASSQEGTGFGNQPLHF. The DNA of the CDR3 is TGCGCCAGCAGCCAAGAGGGGACAGGTTTTGGCAATCAGCCCCTGCATTTT.

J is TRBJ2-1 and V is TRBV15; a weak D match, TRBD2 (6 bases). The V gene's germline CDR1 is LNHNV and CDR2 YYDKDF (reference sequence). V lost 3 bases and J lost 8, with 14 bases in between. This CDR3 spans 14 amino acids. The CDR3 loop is CATSSGRLGDEQFF. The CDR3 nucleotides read TGTGCCACCAGCAGCGGCAGACTAGGGGATGAGCAGTTCTTC.

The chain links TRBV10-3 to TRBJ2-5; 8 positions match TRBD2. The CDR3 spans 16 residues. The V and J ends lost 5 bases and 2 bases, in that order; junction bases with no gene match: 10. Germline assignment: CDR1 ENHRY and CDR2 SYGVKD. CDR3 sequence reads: CAISSGLALHQETQYF. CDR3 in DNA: TGTGCCATCAGTAGCGGACTAGCCCTCCATCAAGAGACCCAGTACTTC.

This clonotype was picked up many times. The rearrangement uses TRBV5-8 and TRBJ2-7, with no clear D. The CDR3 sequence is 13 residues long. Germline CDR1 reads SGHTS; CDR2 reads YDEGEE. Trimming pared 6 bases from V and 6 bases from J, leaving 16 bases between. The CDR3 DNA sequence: TGTGCCAGCACCGGGCGGTGGTCTCTCGAGCAGTACTTC. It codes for CASTGRWSLEQYF.

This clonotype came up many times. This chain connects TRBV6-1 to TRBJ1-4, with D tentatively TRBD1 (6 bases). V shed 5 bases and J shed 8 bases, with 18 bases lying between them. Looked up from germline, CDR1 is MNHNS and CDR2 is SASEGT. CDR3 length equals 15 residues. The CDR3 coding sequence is TGTGCCAGCAGTCTGTCGACAGGAGAGTACGAAAAACTGTTTTTT. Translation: CASSLSTGEYEKLFF.